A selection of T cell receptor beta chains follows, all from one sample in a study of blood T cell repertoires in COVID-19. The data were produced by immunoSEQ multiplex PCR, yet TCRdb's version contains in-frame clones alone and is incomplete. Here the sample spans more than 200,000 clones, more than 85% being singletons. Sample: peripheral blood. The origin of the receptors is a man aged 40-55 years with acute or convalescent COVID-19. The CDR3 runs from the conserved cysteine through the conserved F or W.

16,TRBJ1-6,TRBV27,CASSFWATEGRPPLHF
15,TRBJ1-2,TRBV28,CASSWSGQRDYGYTF
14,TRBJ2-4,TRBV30,CAWSQQGATHIQYF
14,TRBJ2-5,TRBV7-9,CASSLEGTPETQYF
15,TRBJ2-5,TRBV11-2,CASSRRDRGQETQYF
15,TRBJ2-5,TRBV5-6,CASSFLTGGKETQYF
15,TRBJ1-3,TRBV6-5,CASSRDRGSGNTIYF
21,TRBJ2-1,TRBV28,CASTRGPFGLAGERSYNEQFF
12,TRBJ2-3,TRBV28,CAGGGHTDTQYF
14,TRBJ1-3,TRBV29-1,CSVALGGRGNTIYF
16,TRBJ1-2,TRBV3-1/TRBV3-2,CASSQERVGQHYGYTF
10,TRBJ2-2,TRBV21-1,CAGPLGELFF
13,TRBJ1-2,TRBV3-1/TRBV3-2,CASSQDDRGRNTF
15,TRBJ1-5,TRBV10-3,CAITRTGTDNQPQHF
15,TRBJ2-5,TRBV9,CASSVENRAQETQYF
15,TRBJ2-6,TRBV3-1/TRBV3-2,CASSRGSGGANVLTF